Listed below are T cell receptor beta chains from one sample, sequenced in a study of blood T cell repertoires in COVID-19. Data came from immunoSEQ multiplex PCR; TCRdb stores just in-frame clones and leaves some out. The sample includes about 140,000 clones, roughly 90% of them seen just once. Sequencing was done on a sample of peripheral blood. The receptors were sampled from a man aged 65 to 85 with acute or convalescent COVID-19. Both conserved end residues are part of each CDR3. D genes are given only for firm matches. Size is stated for part of the rows, as once, few or many counts, or as a class when the clone is expanded.

NA	TRBV5-1	NA	TRBJ1-1	TGCGCCAGCAGCCCGGGGGTCGGCCCTGAAGCTTTCTTT	CASSPGVGPEAFF
NA	TRBV7-6	NA	TRBJ1-1	TGTGCCAGCAGCTTAGAGGTGGGGGGGCGGACTGAAGCTTTCTTT	CASSLEVGGRTEAFF
NA	TRBV7-9	NA	TRBJ1-1	TGTGCCAGCAGCCGGACAGACGCTGAAGCTTTCTTT	CASSRTDAEAFF
NA	TRBV6-4	TRBD1	TRBJ1-2	TGTGCCAGCAAAATTGGGACAGTCTATGGCTACACCTTC	CASKIGTVYGYTF
NA	TRBV27	TRBD1	TRBJ1-5	TGTGCCAGCACCAGTGAGGGATCAGGGGGTCAGCCCCAGCATTTT	CASTSEGSGGQPQHF
few	TRBV7-8	NA	TRBJ1-5	TGTGCCAGCAGCCCCAGTCGTGGGCCCCAGCATTTT	CASSPSRGPQHF
NA	TRBV29-1	NA	TRBJ1-2	TGCAGCGTTGAAGCCCAACGCGGGCGGACCGGCTACACCTTC	CSVEAQRGRTGYTF
NA	TRBV5-8	TRBD1	TRBJ1-1	TGTGCCAGCAGCTTGTACAGGGGAAAGTCGGACACTGAAGCTTTCTTT	CASSLYRGKSDTEAFF
NA	TRBV28	NA	TRBJ2-2	TGTGCCAGCAGGTCCGGGACATACACCGGGGAGCTGTTTTTT	CASRSGTYTGELFF
NA	TRBV11-2	TRBD1	TRBJ2-7	TGTGCCAGCAGCTTAGCATTGGGGACAGGGGGCGGAGAGCAGTACTTC	CASSLALGTGGGEQYF
once	TRBV27	NA	TRBJ1-1	TGTGCCAGCCGCCGAGAGTGGGGGGGGCGCGGGCTGAACACTGAAGCTTTCTTT	CASRREWGGRGLNTEAFF
NA	TRBV19	TRBD1	TRBJ1-1	TGTGCCAGTAGTTTAACAGGGGGCACTGAAGCTTTCTTT	CASSLTGGTEAFF
few	TRBV6-6	NA	TRBJ1-5	TGTGCCAGCAGTTACACGGGGTGGCAGCCCCAGCATTTT	CASSYTGWQPQHF
NA	TRBV28	NA	TRBJ2-7	TGTGCCAGCAGTTTATCCCAGTCCGGGTACGAGCAGTACTTC	CASSLSQSGYEQYF
NA	TRBV15	TRBD1	TRBJ1-3	TGTGCCACCAGCAGAATTATACAGGGGCCTCGGCTTACCAACACCATATATTTT	CATSRIIQGPRLTNTIYF
NA	TRBV10-2	TRBD1	TRBJ1-5	TGCGCCAGCAGTCCCGGACAGGGTGGACAGCCCCAGCATTTT	CASSPGQGGQPQHF
NA	TRBV19	TRBD1	TRBJ2-5	TGTGCCAGTAGTACAGCGACAGGGGGAGGCCAAGAGACCCAGTACTTC	CASSTATGGGQETQYF
NA	TRBV2	TRBD1	TRBJ2-3	TGTGCCAGCAGTCCCGGGACAGGGGTAGATACGCAGTATTTT	CASSPGTGVDTQYF
NA	TRBV5-6	NA	TRBJ1-2	TGTGCCAGCAGCGTCCCAGGCTATGGCTACACCTTC	CASSVPGYGYTF
NA	TRBV28	TRBD1	TRBJ1-2	TGTGCCAGCAGCCTAGAACAGGGGAACTATGGCTACACCTTC	CASSLEQGNYGYTF